The next 8 T cell receptor beta chains were all read from a single sample in a study of human T cells and chemical hapten exposure. Time point meaning: pre-sensitization, week 0. As to treatment: therapeutic diphenylcyclopropenone sensitization with weekly scalp DPC. MiXCR, run by TCRdb on the RACE reads, gives a single entry per CDR3 protein. The table includes about 120,000 distinct CDR3 sequences, roughly 14% detected once. The source was whole blood, collected in connection with sensitization to the hapten diphenylcyclopropenone (DPC). The receptors shown here come from a woman between 18 and 29 years old with alopecia areata. Some clones in this sample may be carry-over from other donors' samples.

At least ten counts were recorded for this clonotype. The chain uses TRBV7-8 and TRBJ2-7; weak D call: TRBD2 (5 bases). The CDR3 has 14 residues. Per the germline V gene, CDR1 is SGHVS and CDR2 is FQNEAQ. Trimming took 10 bases from V and 3 from J, leaving 19 bases between them. The CDR3 DNA reads TGTGCCATCACACCCGGACTGAACTTCTACGAGCAGTACTTC. Protein sequence: CAITPGLNFYEQYF.

This chain uses TRBV28 with TRBJ1-1; 8 nucleotides match TRBD1. This CDR3 is 15 amino acids long. The junction had 5 bases not matched to a gene; V was cut back by 5 bases and J by 0 bases. Germline V gene lookup returns CDR1 MDHEN and CDR2 SYDVKM. The CDR3: CASSRTGGMNTEAFF. CDR3 nucleotide sequence: TGTGCCAGCAGTCGTACAGGGGGGATGAACACTGAAGCTTTCTTT.

This clonotype was counted ten times or more. This chain joins TRBV11-2 and TRBJ1-2; TRBD1 matches at 9 bases. Germline V gives CDR1 SGHAT, CDR2 FQNNGV. V dropped 7 bases and J dropped 2; count of bases not matched to a gene: 8. This CDR3 is built from 15 residues. CDR3 DNA: TGTGCCAGCACCCCGCGGACAGGGGACAACTATGGCTACACCTTC. This sequence encodes CASTPRTGDNYGYTF. Combining the CDR3 with reference TRBV11-2 and TRBJ1-2 gives the whole variable domain EAGVAQSPRYKIIEKRQSVAFWCNPISGHATLYWYQQILGQGPKLLIQFQNNGVVDDSQLPKDRFSAERLKGVDSTLKIQPAKLEDSAVYLCASTPRTGDNYGYTFGSGTRLTVV.

The chain is built from TRBV20-1 and TRBJ2-3; the match to TRBD2 covers 10 bases. V was pared by 6 bases and J by 2 bases, with 17 bases of the junction left unmatched. The CDR3 is made up of 18 amino acids. CDR1 DFQATT and CDR2 SNEGSKA come from the germline V gene (reference sequence). CDR3: CSASPPGTSAGYTDTQYF. CDR3 bases: TGCAGTGCATCCCCTCCCGGGACTAGCGCTGGGTACACAGATACGCAGTATTTT.

Ten or more counts support this clonotype. This sequence joins TRBV18 and TRBJ2-5; 8 bases line up with TRBD2. Germline lookup yields CDR1 KGHSH and CDR2 LQKENI. The CDR3 is 17 amino acids. V gave up 1 base and J gave up 1 base; unmatched junction bases: 8. CDR3 amino acids: CASSPLASGGLQETQYF. CDR3 sequence (DNA): TGTGCCAGCTCACCACTAGCGAGCGGGGGACTCCAAGAGACCCAGTACTTC. Filled out from reference TRBV18 and TRBJ2-5, the complete variable domain reads NAGVMQNPRHLVRRRGQEARLRCSPMKGHSHVYWYRQLPEEGLKFMVYLQKENIIDESGMPKERFSAEFPKEGPSILRIQQVVRGDSAAYFCASSPLASGGLQETQYFGPGTRLLVL.

This clonotype was observed many times. V and J are TRBV10-3 and TRBJ1-6; 7 nucleotides agree with TRBD1. Trimming cost V 2 bases and J 10 bases; bases outside gene matches: 14. CDR1 is ENHRY and CDR2 is SYGVKD in the germline V gene. The CDR3 covers 17 residues. CDR3 loop: CAISEGRTGGPASPLHF. CDR3 DNA: TGTGCCATCAGTGAGGGGCGGACAGGCGGCCCAGCCTCACCCCTCCACTTT.

The chain carries TRBV27 and TRBJ2-3; no clear D. This CDR3 is built from 12 residues. Germline CDR1 and CDR2: MNHEY and SMNVEV (reference sequence). The V end lost 6 bases, the J end lost 4 bases, and 8 bases lay between the germline ends. The CDR3 reads CASSRHPDTQYF. CDR3 nucleotide sequence: TGTGCCAGCAGCCGCCATCCAGATACGCAGTATTTT.

This clonotype has a single count. The chain uses TRBV11-2 and TRBJ2-1, with TRBD2 identical over 11 bases. The CDR3 runs to 16 residues. With V trimmed by 5 bases and J by 5 bases, 8 bases remained unmatched. In germline, CDR1 is SGHAT, CDR2 FQNNGV. The CDR3 spells CASSRALAGGNNEQFF. The CDR3 DNA reads as TGTGCCAGCAGCCGGGCCCTAGCGGGGGGAAACAATGAGCAGTTCTTC.